This T cell receptor (beta chain) was profiled in a study of shared clonotypes between healthy human individuals. Study observations and caveats: The study generally estimated greater richness for naive than memory subsets.

The assay was immunoSEQ multiplex PCR, and TCRdb's table has in-frame clones only and misses some. The sample contains over a million clones, approximately 98.5% of which appear only once. As to this clone: Its target is not known.

The receptor's source is a man aged 25 to 40 in good health. The sample consisted of naive CD4+ T cells sorted from blood. Documented subset: CD45RA+ positively selected.

DNA of the CDR3: TGTGCCAGCTCACCATCATCTTCTAGCGTCACAGATACGCAGTATTTT. Protein sequence: CASSPSSSSVTDTQYF. V gene TRBV18 combines with J gene TRBJ2-3; the D gene is possibly TRBD2 (6 bases). CDR1 is KGHSH, CDR2 LQKENI, per germline. CDR3 length: 16 amino acids. The V end was cut by 2 bases, the J end by 2 bases, with 14 bases between.